This TCR beta chain was sequenced in a study of cytomegalovirus exposure and HLA in healthy donors. Between the trimmed V and J ends, which lost 0 bases and 2 bases, there was a span of 20 bases. The CDR3 consists of 18 residues. CDR1 SGHNT and CDR2 YENEEA come from the germline V gene. Researchers ran the PCR with 60 Vbeta and 13 Jbeta primers. Profiled with immunoSEQ multiplex PCR; TCRdb holds only in-frame clones, not every one. The sample has about 150,000 clones; about 68% are singletons. Sequencing input: PBMCs. This clonotype originated in a human donor in good health. The V call is TRBV11-3, the J call TRBJ2-7; the D gene is possibly TRBD2 (6 bases). The CDR3 region is CASSLDWREEEGTYEQYF. DNA of the CDR3: TGTGCCAGCAGCTTAGATTGGAGGGAGGAGGAGGGCACCTACGAGCAGTACTTC.